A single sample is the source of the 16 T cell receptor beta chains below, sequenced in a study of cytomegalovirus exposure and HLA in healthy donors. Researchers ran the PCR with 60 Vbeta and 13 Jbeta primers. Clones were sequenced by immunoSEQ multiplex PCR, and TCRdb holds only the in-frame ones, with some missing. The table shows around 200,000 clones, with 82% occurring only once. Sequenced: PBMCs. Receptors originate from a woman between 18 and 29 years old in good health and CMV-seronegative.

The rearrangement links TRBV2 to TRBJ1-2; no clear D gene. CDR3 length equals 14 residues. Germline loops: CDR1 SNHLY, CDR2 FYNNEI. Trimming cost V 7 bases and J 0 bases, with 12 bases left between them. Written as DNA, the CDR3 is TGTGCCAGCAAGGAGGGCCCTACTAACTATGGCTACACCTTC. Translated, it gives CASKEGPTNYGYTF. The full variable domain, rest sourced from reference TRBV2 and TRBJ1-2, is EPEVTQTPSHQVTQMGQEVILRCVPISNHLYFYWYRQILGQKVEFLVSFYNNEISEKSEIFDDQFSVERPDGSNFTLKIRSTKLEDSAMYFCASKEGPTNYGYTFGSGTRLTVV.

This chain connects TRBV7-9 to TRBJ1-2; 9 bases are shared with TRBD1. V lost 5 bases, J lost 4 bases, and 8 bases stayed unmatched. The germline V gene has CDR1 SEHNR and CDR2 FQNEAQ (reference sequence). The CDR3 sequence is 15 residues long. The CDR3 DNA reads TGTGCCAGCAGCGGCGCCGACAGGGGGGTCTATGGCTACACCTTC. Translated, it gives CASSGADRGVYGYTF.

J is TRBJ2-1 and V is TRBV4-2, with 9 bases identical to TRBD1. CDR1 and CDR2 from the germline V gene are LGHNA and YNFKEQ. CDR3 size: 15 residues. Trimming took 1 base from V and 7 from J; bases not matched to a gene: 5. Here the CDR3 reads CASSQGDRDSNEQFF. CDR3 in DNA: TGTGCCAGCAGCCAAGGGGACAGGGACTCTAATGAGCAGTTCTTC.

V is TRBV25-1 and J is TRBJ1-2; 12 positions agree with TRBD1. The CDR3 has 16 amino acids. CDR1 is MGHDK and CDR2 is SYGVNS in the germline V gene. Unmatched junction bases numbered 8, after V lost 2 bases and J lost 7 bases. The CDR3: CASSEHTGTGGSGYTF. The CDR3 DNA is TGTGCCAGCAGTGAACATACCGGGACAGGGGGCTCTGGCTACACCTTC.

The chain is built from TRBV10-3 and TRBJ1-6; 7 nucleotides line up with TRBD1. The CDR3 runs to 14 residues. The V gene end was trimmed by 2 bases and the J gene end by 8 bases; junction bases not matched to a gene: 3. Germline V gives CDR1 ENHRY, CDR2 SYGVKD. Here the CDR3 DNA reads TGTGCCATCAGTGAGGGCAGGGGGTATTCACCCCTCCACTTT. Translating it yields CAISEGRGYSPLHF.

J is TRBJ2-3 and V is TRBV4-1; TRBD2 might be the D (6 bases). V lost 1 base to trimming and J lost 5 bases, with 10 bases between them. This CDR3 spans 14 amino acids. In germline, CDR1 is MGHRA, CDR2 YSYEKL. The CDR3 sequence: CASSQGGILDTQYF. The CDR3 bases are TGCGCCAGCAGCCAAGGCGGGATTCTAGATACGCAGTATTTT.

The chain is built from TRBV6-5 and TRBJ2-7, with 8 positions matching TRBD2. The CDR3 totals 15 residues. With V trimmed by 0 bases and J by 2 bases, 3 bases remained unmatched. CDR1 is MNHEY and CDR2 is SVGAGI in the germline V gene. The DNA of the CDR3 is TGTGCCAGCAGTTACTCAGTCGGGGGGGCCTACGAGCAGTACTTC. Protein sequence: CASSYSVGGAYEQYF.

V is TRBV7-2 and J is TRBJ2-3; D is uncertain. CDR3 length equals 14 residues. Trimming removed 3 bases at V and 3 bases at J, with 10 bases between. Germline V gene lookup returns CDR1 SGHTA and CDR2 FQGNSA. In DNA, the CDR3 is TGTGCCAGCAGCTTGGGCGAGAAGACAGATACGCAGTATTTT. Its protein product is CASSLGEKTDTQYF.

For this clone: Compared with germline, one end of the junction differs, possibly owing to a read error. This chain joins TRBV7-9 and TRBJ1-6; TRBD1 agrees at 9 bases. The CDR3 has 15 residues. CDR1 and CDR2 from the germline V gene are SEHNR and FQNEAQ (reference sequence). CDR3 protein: CSSSFRDRANSPLHF. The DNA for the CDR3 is TGTTCCAGCAGCTTCCGGGACAGGGCCAATTCACCCCTCCACTTT.

The CDR3 DNA sequence: TGTGCCAGTACCCGGGGGGGAGAACGGAGCAATCAGCCCCAGCATTTT. Protein product: CASTRGGERSNQPQHF. This chain joins TRBV19 and TRBJ1-5; a weak D match, TRBD1 (5 bases). The CDR3 sequence is 16 residues long. Looked up from germline, CDR1 is LNHDA and CDR2 is SQIVND (reference sequence). V lost 7 bases and J 1 base, leaving 17 bases between the germline ends.

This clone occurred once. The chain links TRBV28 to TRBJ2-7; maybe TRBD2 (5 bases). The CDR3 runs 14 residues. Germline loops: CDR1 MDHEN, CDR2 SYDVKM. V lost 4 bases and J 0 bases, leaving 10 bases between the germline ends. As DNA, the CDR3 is TGTGCCAGCAGTTCAGGAGAGGGCTCCTACGAGCAGTACTTC. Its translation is CASSSGEGSYEQYF.

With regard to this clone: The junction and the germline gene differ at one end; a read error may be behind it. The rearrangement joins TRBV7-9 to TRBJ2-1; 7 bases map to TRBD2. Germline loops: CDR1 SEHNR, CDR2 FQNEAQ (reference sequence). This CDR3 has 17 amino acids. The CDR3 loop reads CSSSLPWEGSSYNEQFF. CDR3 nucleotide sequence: TGTTCCAGCAGCTTACCGTGGGAGGGGAGCTCCTACAATGAGCAGTTCTTC.

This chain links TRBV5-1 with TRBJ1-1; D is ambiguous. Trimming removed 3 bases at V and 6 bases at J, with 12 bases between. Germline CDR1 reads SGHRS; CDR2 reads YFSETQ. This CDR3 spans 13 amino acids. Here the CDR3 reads CASSSITPPEAFF. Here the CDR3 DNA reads TGCGCCAGCAGCTCTATAACTCCCCCTGAAGCTTTCTTT.

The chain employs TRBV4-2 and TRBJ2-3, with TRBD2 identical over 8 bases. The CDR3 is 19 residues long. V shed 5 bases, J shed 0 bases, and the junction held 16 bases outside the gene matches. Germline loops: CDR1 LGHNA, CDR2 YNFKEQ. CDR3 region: CASSSQAGDTLDSTDTQYF. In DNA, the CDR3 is TGTGCCAGCAGCTCTCAAGCGGGGGACACCCTAGATAGCACAGATACGCAGTATTTT.

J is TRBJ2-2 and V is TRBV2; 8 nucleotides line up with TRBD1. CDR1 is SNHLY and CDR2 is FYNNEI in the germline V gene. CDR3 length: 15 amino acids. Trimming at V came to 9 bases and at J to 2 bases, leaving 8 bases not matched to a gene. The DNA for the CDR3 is TGTGCCAGTCTCCCTACAGGGGGTAACACCGGGGAGCTGTTTTTT. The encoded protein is CASLPTGGNTGELFF. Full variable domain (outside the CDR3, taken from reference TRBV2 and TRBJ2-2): EPEVTQTPSHQVTQMGQEVILRCVPISNHLYFYWYRQILGQKVEFLVSFYNNEISEKSEIFDDQFSVERPDGSNFTLKIRSTKLEDSAMYFCASLPTGGNTGELFFGEGSRLTVL.

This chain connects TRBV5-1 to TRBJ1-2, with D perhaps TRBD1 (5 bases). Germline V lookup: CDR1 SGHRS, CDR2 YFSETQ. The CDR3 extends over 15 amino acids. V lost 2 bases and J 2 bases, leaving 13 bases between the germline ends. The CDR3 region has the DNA TGCGCCAGCAGCTTCGAGAAGGGGTTAAACTATGGCTACACCTTC. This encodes CASSFEKGLNYGYTF.